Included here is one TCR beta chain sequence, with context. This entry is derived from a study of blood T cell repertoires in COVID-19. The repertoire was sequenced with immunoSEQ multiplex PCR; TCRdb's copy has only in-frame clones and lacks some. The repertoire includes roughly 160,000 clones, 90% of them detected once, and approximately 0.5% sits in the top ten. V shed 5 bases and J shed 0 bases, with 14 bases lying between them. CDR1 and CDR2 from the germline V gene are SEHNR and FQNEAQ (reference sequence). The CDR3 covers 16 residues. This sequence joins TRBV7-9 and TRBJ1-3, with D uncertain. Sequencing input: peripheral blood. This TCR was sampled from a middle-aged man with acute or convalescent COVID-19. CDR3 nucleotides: TGTGCCAGCAGCCCCCGAGTCCACTTCTCTGGAAACACCATATATTTT. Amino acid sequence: CASSPRVHFSGNTIYF.